These 25 T cell receptor beta chains were sequenced from one sample in a study of cytomegalovirus exposure and HLA in healthy donors. Using immunoSEQ multiplex PCR, the repertoire was profiled, and TCRdb retains in-frame clones only, with some absent. Among about 160,000 clones, about nine tenths were seen once, and the ten largest hold 4.5% to 7%. Input material: PBMCs. The receptors stem from a woman under 40 in good health and CMV-seronegative.

The genes are TRBV27 and TRBJ1-6; 7 bases align to TRBD1. V lost 2 bases and J lost 7; bases outside the gene matches: 5. The V gene's germline CDR1 is MNHEY and CDR2 SMNVEV (reference sequence). The length of the CDR3 is 15 residues. CDR3 in DNA: TGTGCCAGCAGTTTAAACTCCAGGGGGAATTCACCCCTCCACTTT. It codes for CASSLNSRGNSPLHF.

The chain links TRBV29-1 to TRBJ2-7; 9 bases are shared with TRBD2. V lost 4 bases and J lost 7; bases outside the gene matches: 14. The CDR3 totals 15 residues. CDR1 SQVTM and CDR2 ANQGSEA come from the germline V gene. The CDR3 bases are TGCAGCGTTGCGGGTGGAAGTAGCGGGGGTGATGAGCAGTACTTC. Translation: CSVAGGSSGGDEQYF.

V and J are TRBV7-2 and TRBJ2-1; D is tentatively TRBD1 or TRBD2 (6 bases each). Trimming shortened V by 0 bases and J by 7 bases, and 10 bases separated the two germline ends. The CDR3 contains 14 residues. Per the germline V gene, CDR1 is SGHTA and CDR2 is FQGNSA. The CDR3 sequence: CASSLAGGPNEQFF. As DNA, the CDR3 is TGTGCCAGCAGCTTAGCGGGGGGCCCAAATGAGCAGTTCTTC.

The chain combines TRBV4-1 with TRBJ1-1; 8 bases map to TRBD1. This CDR3 is 15 amino acids long. CDR1 and CDR2 from the germline V gene are MGHRA and YSYEKL. V lost 4 bases and J lost 10; bases outside the gene matches: 14. The CDR3: CASSRSSGQGKGAFF. CDR3 DNA: TGCGCCAGCAGCCGCAGTAGTGGACAGGGAAAGGGAGCTTTCTTT.

This chain connects TRBV9 to TRBJ2-3, with 11 positions matching TRBD2. With 0 bases clipped from V and 2 bases from J, the junction kept 5 bases outside the gene matches. Germline lookup yields CDR1 SGDLS and CDR2 YYNGEE. The CDR3 runs to 17 residues. The CDR3 DNA is TGTGCCAGCAGCGTAGCTGGGACTAGCGGCCACACAGATACGCAGTATTTT. Translation: CASSVAGTSGHTDTQYF.

V gene TRBV6-5 combines with J gene TRBJ2-5, with TRBD2 identical over 12 bases. The V and J ends lost 5 bases and 5 bases, in that order; junction bases with no gene match: 6. Germline assignment: CDR1 MNHEY and CDR2 SVGAGI. The CDR3 runs 15 residues. CDR3 region: CASSPSGGAEETQYF. DNA for the CDR3: TGTGCCAGCAGTCCTAGCGGGGGGGCCGAGGAGACCCAGTACTTC.

The chain couples TRBV6-1 to TRBJ2-1; 12 nucleotides align to TRBD1. The CDR3 consists of 16 residues. Germline CDR1 is MNHNS and CDR2 is SASEGT. The J segment lost 7 bases and the V segment lost 4 bases, leaving 8 bases of the junction unmatched. The CDR3 coding sequence is TGTGCCAGCAGTGTTTCGGGACAGGGGGCGTTGAATGAGCAGTTCTTC. It yields the protein CASSVSGQGALNEQFF.

This clone has a single count. The CDR3 DNA reads TGTGCCAGCAGCGCTGAAGGGGCTAGCCAAACCCTCTCCTACGAGCAGTACTTC. This codes for CASSAEGASQTLSYEQYF. This chain links TRBV9 with TRBJ2-7; tentatively, D is TRBD1 or TRBD2 (5 bases each). The CDR3 spans 18 residues. Germline assignment: CDR1 SGDLS and CDR2 YYNGEE. V lost 3 bases and J lost 0, with 22 bases in between.

The chain links TRBV14 to TRBJ1-2; TRBD1 might be the D (5 bases). The germline V and J ends were trimmed by 4 bases and 4 bases, with 13 bases remaining between them. Germline-derived CDR1 and CDR2 are SGHDN and FVKESK. The CDR3 has 14 amino acids. DNA for the CDR3: TGTGCCAGCAGCCTAGCCGGGACGGCCTATGGCTACACCTTC. This encodes CASSLAGTAYGYTF.

The chain joins TRBV19 to TRBJ1-1, with no clear D. V dropped 1 base and J dropped 0 bases, with 3 bases sitting between them. Germline CDR1 LNHDA, CDR2 SQIVND (reference sequence). The CDR3 has 13 residues. The CDR3 reads CASSIVLNTEAFF. The CDR3 region has the DNA TGTGCCAGTAGTATAGTTCTGAACACTGAAGCTTTCTTT.

The rearrangement joins TRBV11-2 to TRBJ2-1; D unresolved. This CDR3 contains 15 residues. CDR1 and CDR2 from the germline V gene are SGHAT and FQNNGV. V dropped 4 bases and J dropped 0 bases, with 10 bases sitting between them. The CDR3 sequence: CASSSEKSSYNEQFF. DNA for the CDR3: TGTGCCAGCAGCTCCGAAAAGAGCTCCTACAATGAGCAGTTCTTC.

The CDR3 DNA is TGTGCCAGCAGTGAACAGGGGTTGAACACTGAAGCTTTCTTT. Protein product: CASSEQGLNTEAFF. V and J are TRBV2 and TRBJ1-1; a possible D gene is TRBD1 (6 bases). The CDR3 totals 14 residues. The germline CDR1 and CDR2 sequences are SNHLY and FYNNEI. The V end lost 2 bases, the J end lost 0 bases, and 7 bases lay between the germline ends. Based on the CDR3 plus reference TRBV2 and TRBJ1-1, the full variable domain is EPEVTQTPSHQVTQMGQEVILRCVPISNHLYFYWYRQILGQKVEFLVSFYNNEISEKSEIFDDQFSVERPDGSNFTLKIRSTKLEDSAMYFCASSEQGLNTEAFFGQGTRLTVV.

The CDR3 bases are TGTGCCAGCAGTTCCACAGGGACCTATGGCTACACCTTC. It is translated as CASSSTGTYGYTF. The genes are TRBV27 and TRBJ1-2, with a tentative D call TRBD1 (6 bases). The V and J ends lost 4 bases and 4 bases respectively, with 10 bases between them. In germline, CDR1 is MNHEY, CDR2 SMNVEV (reference sequence). The CDR3 contains 13 residues.

The chain uses TRBV18 and TRBJ1-2; a weak D match, TRBD1 (6 bases). The CDR3 totals 15 residues. V was cut by 4 bases and J by 0 bases, with 12 bases left in between. The germline gives CDR1 KGHSH, CDR2 LQKENI. CDR3 protein: CASSLGGGANYGYTF. The CDR3 DNA reads TGTGCCAGCTCACTTGGAGGGGGGGCTAACTATGGCTACACCTTC.

In this sample, this clone turned up a few times. The V and J genes are TRBV2 and TRBJ1-6; no firm D call. Germline V CDR1 and CDR2: SNHLY, FYNNEI. V lost 2 bases to trimming and J lost 0 bases, with 14 bases between them. This CDR3 has 18 residues. The CDR3 loop is CASSEKGPESSYNSPLHF. The CDR3 bases are TGTGCCAGCAGTGAAAAGGGTCCCGAAAGCTCCTATAATTCACCCCTCCACTTT.

The rearrangement uses TRBV13 and TRBJ1-2; 8 bases align to TRBD1. Germline CDR1 and CDR2: PRHDT and FYEKMQ (reference sequence). J lost 5 bases, V lost 5 bases, and 1 base had no gene match. The CDR3 has 12 residues. The CDR3 is CASSGQGYGYTF. For the CDR3, the DNA is TGTGCCAGCAGCGGACAGGGATATGGCTACACCTTC.

This chain joins TRBV4-2 and TRBJ1-2; TRBD1 is a possible D gene (5 bases). CDR3 size: 15 residues. Germline values: CDR1 LGHNA, CDR2 YNFKEQ. V shed 0 bases and J shed 4 bases, with 12 bases lying between them. CDR3 in DNA: TGTGCCAGCAGCCAAGATGGCAGGGAGGGCTATGGCTACACCTTC. This sequence encodes CASSQDGREGYGYTF.

This chain uses TRBV12-5 with TRBJ1-5, with a tentative D call TRBD1 (6 bases). Trimming left V 2 bases short and J 0 bases short, with 23 bases between. CDR1 LGHNT and CDR2 FRNRAP come from the germline V gene. The CDR3 sequence is 20 residues long. The CDR3 reads CASGLTKSRKQGYSNQPQHF. The CDR3 DNA reads as TGTGCTAGTGGTTTGACCAAAAGCCGAAAACAGGGATATAGCAATCAGCCCCAGCATTTT.

This sequence joins TRBV9 and TRBJ2-5; D remains unclear. V lost 2 bases and J lost 2, with 10 bases in between. Per germline, CDR1 SGDLS and CDR2 YYNGEE. The CDR3 loop spans 14 amino acids. The chain's CDR3 is CASSVAKSQETQYF. In DNA, the CDR3 is TGTGCCAGCAGCGTGGCTAAGTCTCAAGAGACCCAGTACTTC.

A single count supports this clone. This chain joins TRBV25-1 and TRBJ1-3, with D hard to call. CDR3 length: 14 residues. Germline V gene data show CDR1 as MGHDK and CDR2 as SYGVNS. V was pared by 5 bases and J by 0 bases, with 8 bases between. In DNA form, the CDR3 reads TGTGCCAGCAGTATAGGCTTCTCTGGAAACACCATATATTTT. Translated, it gives CASSIGFSGNTIYF.

The gene calls are TRBV9 and TRBJ1-1, with 11 bases matching TRBD1. V gave up 3 bases and J gave up 5 bases; unmatched junction bases: 9. CDR3 length: 16 residues. Germline V lookup: CDR1 SGDLS, CDR2 YYNGEE. The CDR3 sequence is CASSDGTGGLRTEAFF. The CDR3 DNA reads TGTGCCAGCAGCGACGGGACAGGGGGGTTGAGGACTGAAGCTTTCTTT.

V and J are TRBV28 and TRBJ2-7; 11 nucleotides align to TRBD1. Looked up from germline, CDR1 is MDHEN and CDR2 is SYDVKM. V was pared by 1 base and J by 4 bases, with 9 bases of the junction left unmatched. The CDR3 sequence is 17 residues long. DNA of the CDR3: TGTGCCAGCAGTTTATATTTTAATGGGACAGGGGGGTACGAGCAGTACTTC. Translated, it gives CASSLYFNGTGGYEQYF.

The chain is built from TRBV14 and TRBJ2-1; 8 positions agree with TRBD2. J was trimmed by 4 bases and V by 3 bases; bases with no gene match: 5. CDR1 is SGHDN, CDR2 FVKESK, per germline. The CDR3 is 15 residues long. CDR3 sequence: CASSHIGTRYNEQFF. The CDR3 nucleotides read TGTGCCAGCAGCCATATCGGGACTAGATACAATGAGCAGTTCTTC.

The gene calls are TRBV27 and TRBJ2-1; D may be TRBD2 (6 bases). The CDR3 consists of 15 residues. The V and J ends lost 6 bases and 1 base respectively, with 13 bases between them. Germline-derived CDR1 and CDR2 are MNHEY and SMNVEV (reference sequence). CDR3 DNA: TGTGCCAGCAGCACAACTAGCCCATCCTACAATGAGCAGTTCTTC. Residues: CASSTTSPSYNEQFF.

This clone showed up just a few times. The chain combines TRBV7-6 with TRBJ2-3; D is ambiguous. V was shortened by 1 base and J by 10 bases, with 18 bases between the two germline ends. Germline lookup yields CDR1 SGHVS and CDR2 FNYEAQ. The CDR3 has 15 residues. Here the CDR3 DNA reads TGTGCCAGCAGCTTAGGGGTCTTCGGAGTCGACGCGCAGTATTTT. This translates into CASSLGVFGVDAQYF.